The present T cell receptor beta chain was sequenced within a study of cytomegalovirus exposure and HLA in healthy donors. General study points: Cytomegalovirus status was reportedly diagnosed by the classifier with high sensitivity and specificity. Altogether, 164 TCR beta chains were recorded as cytomegalovirus-associated. Later, an analysis found that TCR clusters from the first cohort tended to co-occur in the roughly 120 validation repertoires.

About this clone itself: The antigen is not known.

The table came from immunoSEQ multiplex PCR; TCRdb's copy has only in-frame clones and leaves some out. The sample includes about 240,000 clones, approximately 83% of them seen just once. The CDR3 extends over 14 amino acids. CDR1 and CDR2 from the germline V gene are SGHTS and YDEGEE. V was cut by 3 bases and J by 6 bases, with 16 bases left in between. Sequences were obtained from PBMCs. The source of this sequence is a woman aged 25 to 39 in good health and CMV-seropositive. The chain uses TRBV5-8 and TRBJ2-7; D gene ambiguous. In nucleotides, the CDR3 is TGTGCCAGCAGCTCTTTGTCCCGTGCCAGCGAGCAGTACTTC. Its protein is CASSSLSRASEQYF.